The T cell receptor beta chain under discussion was sequenced for a study of shared clonotypes between healthy human individuals. Clones were sequenced by immunoSEQ multiplex PCR, and TCRdb holds only the in-frame ones, with some missing. Seen here are millions of clones, 85% to 95% observed once, and the top ten hold approximately 1.7%. CDR3 length: 19 amino acids. The germline CDR1 and CDR2 sequences are WNHNN and SYGVQD (reference sequence). V lost 2 bases and J lost 0; bases outside the gene matches: 12. The naive CD8 subset, CD45RO-negative cells positively selected for CCR7, excluded terminally differentiated effector memory CD45RA+ cells.

This clonotype was sampled from a man between 18 and 35 years old in good health. Some clones in this sample may be carry-over from other donors' samples. This rearrangement joins TRBV10-1 to TRBJ1-3, with 8 bases lining up with TRBD1. The sequencing sample was made of naive CD8+ T cells from PBMCs. The CDR3 spells CASSEGPGQGVLSGNTIYF. The DNA of the CDR3 is TGCGCCAGCAGTGAGGGGCCAGGACAGGGCGTCCTCTCTGGAAACACCATATATTTT.